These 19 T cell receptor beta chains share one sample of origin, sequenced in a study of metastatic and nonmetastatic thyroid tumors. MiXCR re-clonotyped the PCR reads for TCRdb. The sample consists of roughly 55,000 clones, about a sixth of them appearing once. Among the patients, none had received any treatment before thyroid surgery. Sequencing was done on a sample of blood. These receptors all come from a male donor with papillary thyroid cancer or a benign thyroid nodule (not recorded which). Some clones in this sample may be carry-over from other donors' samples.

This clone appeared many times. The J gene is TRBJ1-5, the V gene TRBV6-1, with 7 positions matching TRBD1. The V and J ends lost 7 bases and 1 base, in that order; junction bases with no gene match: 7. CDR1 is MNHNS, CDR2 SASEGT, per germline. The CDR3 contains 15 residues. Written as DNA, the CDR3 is TGTGCCAGCACCAGCGACAGGGCAAGCAATCAGCCCCAGCATTTT. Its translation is CASTSDRASNQPQHF.

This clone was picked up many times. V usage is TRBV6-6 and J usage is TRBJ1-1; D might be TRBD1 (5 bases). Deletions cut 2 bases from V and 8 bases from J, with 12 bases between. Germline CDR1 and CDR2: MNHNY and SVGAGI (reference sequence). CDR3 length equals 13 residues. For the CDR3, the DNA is TGTGCCAGCAGTTACAGGGGATTCACCGAAGCTTTCTTT. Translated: CASSYRGFTEAFF.

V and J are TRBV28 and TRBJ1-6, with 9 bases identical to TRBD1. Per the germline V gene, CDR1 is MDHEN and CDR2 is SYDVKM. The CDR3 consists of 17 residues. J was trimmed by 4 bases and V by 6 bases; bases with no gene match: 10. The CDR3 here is CASSTFGQGPYNSPLHF. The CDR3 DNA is TGTGCCAGCAGCACCTTTGGACAGGGGCCTTATAATTCACCCCTCCACTTT.

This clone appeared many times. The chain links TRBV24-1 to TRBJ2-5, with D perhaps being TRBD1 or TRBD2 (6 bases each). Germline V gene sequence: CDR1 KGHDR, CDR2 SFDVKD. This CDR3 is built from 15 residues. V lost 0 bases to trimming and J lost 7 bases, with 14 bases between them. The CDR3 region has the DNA TGTGCCACCAGTGATTTGCAAGGCGGAGGGGGGACCCAGTACTTC. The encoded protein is CATSDLQGGGGTQYF.

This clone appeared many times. In DNA, the CDR3 is TGTGCCAGCAGTTTGCGGGGATTTTCCTACGAGCAGTACTTC. Its translation: CASSLRGFSYEQYF. The rearrangement links TRBV28 to TRBJ2-7; D perhaps matches TRBD2 (6 bases). Looked up from germline, CDR1 is MDHEN and CDR2 is SYDVKM. V was clipped by 3 bases and J by 1 base, with 10 bases between them. This CDR3 region has 14 residues.

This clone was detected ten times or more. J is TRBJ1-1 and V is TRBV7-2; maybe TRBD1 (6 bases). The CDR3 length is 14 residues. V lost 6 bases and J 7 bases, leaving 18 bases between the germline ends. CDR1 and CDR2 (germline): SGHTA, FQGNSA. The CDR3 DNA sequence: TGTGCCAGCAGATTAACCCGGGACACATATGAAGCTTTCTTT. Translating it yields CASRLTRDTYEAFF.

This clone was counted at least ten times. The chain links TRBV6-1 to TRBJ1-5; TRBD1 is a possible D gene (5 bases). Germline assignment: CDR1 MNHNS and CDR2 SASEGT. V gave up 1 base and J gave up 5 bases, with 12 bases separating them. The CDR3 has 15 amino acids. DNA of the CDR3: TGTGCCAGCAGTGAAGATGATGAGGGGCATCAGCCCCAGCATTTT. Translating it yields CASSEDDEGHQPQHF.

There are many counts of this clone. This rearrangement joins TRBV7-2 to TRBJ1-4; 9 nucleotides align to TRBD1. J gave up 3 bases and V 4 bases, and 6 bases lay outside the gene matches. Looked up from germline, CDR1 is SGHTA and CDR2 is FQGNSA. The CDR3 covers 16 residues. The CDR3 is CASSSYRGQANEKLFF. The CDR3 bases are TGTGCCAGCAGCTCTTACAGGGGGCAAGCTAATGAAAAACTGTTTTTT. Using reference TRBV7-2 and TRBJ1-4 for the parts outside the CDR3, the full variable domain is GAGVSQSPSNKVTEKGKDVELRCDPISGHTALYWYRQSLGQGLEFLIYFQGNSAPDKSGLPSDRFSAERTGGSVSTLTIQRTQQEDSAVYLCASSSYRGQANEKLFFGSGTQLSVL.

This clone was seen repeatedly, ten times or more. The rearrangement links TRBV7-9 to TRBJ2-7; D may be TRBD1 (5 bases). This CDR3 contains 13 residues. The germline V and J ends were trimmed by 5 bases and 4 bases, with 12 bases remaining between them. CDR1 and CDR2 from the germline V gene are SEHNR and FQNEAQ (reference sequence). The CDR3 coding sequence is TGTGCCAGCAGCATATCCAGGGAATACGAGCAGTACTTC. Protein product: CASSISREYEQYF.

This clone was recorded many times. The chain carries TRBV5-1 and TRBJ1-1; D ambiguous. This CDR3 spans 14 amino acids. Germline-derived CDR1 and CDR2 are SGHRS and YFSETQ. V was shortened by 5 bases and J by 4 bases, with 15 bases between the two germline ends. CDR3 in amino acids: CASRPREVSTEAFF. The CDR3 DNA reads TGCGCCAGCAGGCCGAGGGAGGTGAGCACTGAAGCTTTCTTT.

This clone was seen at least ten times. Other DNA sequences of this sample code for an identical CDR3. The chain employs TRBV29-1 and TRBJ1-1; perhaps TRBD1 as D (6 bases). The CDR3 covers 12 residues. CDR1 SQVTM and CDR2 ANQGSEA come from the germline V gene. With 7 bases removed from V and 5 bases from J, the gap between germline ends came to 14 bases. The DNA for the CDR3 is TGCAGCGCGATCAGGGGAGGGACTGAAGCTTTCTTT. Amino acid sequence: CSAIRGGTEAFF.

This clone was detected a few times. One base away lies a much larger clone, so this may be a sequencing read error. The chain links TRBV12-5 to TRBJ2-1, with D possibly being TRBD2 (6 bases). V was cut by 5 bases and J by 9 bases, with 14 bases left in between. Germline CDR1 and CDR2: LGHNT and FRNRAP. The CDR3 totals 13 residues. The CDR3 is CASGRGLVPEQFF. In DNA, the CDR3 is TGTGCTAGTGGTCGGGGACTTGTGCCTGAGCAGTTCTTC.

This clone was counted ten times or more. This CDR3 reads CASSLTNRWQAITGYTF. Written as DNA, the CDR3 is TGTGCCAGCAGTCTGACAAACCGCTGGCAGGCGATAACGGGCTACACCTTC. The rearrangement links TRBV28 to TRBJ1-2; no clear D. Germline V gives CDR1 MDHEN, CDR2 SYDVKM. Trimming removed 5 bases at V and 8 bases at J, with 27 bases between. This CDR3 contains 17 residues.

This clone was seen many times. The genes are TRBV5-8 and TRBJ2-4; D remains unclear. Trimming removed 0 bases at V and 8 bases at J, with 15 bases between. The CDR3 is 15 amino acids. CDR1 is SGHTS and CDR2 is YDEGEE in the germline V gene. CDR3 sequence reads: CASSLEPGSYDIQYF. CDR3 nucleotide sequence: TGTGCCAGCAGCTTGGAACCGGGTTCTTATGACATTCAGTACTTC.

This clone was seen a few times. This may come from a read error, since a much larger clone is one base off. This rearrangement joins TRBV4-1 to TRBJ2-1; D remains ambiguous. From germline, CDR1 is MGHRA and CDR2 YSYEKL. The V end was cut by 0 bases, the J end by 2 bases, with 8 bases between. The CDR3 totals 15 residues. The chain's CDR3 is CASSQDWTTYNEQFF. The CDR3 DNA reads TGCGCCAGCAGCCAAGATTGGACCACCTACAATGAGCAGTTCTTC.

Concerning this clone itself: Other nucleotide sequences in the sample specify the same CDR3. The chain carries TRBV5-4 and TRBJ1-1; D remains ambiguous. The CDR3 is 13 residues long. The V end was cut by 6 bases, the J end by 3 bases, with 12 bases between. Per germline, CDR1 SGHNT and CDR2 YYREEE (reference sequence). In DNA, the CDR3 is TGTGCCAGCACCCCCTGGGGTGACACTGAAGCTTTCTTT. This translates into CASTPWGDTEAFF.

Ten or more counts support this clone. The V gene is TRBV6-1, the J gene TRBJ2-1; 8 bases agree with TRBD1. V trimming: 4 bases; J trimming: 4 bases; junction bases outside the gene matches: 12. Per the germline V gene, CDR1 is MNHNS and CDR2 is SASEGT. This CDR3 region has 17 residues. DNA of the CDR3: TGTGCCAGCAGTGGGCTGTATCAGGGGGCACAGTACAATGAGCAGTTCTTC. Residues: CASSGLYQGAQYNEQFF.

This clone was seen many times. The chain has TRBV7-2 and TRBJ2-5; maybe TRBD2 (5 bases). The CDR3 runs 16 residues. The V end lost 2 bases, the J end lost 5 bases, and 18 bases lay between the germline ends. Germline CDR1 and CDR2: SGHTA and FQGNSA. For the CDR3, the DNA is TGTGCCAGCAGCTTAAGTAGAGGTCCGCGGGCGGAGACCCAGTACTTC. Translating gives CASSLSRGPRAETQYF.

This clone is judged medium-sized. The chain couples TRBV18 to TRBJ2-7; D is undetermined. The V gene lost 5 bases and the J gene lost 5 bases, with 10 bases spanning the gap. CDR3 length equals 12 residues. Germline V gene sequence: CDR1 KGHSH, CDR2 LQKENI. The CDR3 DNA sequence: TGTGCCAGCTCATCAGGAAGCCACGAGCAGTACTTC. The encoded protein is CASSSGSHEQYF.